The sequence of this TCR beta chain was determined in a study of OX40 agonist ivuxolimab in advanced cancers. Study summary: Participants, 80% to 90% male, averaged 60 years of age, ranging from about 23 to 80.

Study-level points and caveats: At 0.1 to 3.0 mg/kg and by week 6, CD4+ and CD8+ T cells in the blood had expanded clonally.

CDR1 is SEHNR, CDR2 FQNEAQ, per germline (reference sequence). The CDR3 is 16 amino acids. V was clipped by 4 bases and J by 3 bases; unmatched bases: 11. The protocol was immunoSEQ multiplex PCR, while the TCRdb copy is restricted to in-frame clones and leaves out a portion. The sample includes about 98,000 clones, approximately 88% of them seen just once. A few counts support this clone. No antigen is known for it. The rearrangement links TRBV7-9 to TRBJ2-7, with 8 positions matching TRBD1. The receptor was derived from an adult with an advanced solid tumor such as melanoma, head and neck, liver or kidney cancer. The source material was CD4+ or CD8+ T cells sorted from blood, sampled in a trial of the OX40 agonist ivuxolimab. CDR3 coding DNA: TGTGCCAGCAGCTCCGCTCCGGGGACAGGATACTACGAGCAGTACTTC. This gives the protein CASSSAPGTGYYEQYF. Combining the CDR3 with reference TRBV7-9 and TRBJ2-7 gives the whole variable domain DTGVSQNPRHKITKRGQNVTFRCDPISEHNRLYWYRQTLGQGPEFLTYFQNEAQLEKSRLLSDRFSAERPKGSFSTLEIQRTEQGDSAMYLCASSSAPGTGYYEQYFGPGTRLTVT.